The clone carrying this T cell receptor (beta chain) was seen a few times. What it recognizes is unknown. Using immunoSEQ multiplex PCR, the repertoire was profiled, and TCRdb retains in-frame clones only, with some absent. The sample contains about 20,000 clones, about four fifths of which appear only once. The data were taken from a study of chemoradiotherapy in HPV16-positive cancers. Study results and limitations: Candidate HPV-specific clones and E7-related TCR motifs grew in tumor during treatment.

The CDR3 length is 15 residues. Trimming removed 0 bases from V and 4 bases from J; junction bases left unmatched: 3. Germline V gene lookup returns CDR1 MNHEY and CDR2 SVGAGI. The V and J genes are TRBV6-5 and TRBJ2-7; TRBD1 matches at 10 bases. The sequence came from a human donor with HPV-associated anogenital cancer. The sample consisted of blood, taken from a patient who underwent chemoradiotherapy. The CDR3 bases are TGTGCCAGCAGTTACTCTCCGGGACAGGGGTACGAGCAGTACTTC. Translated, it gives CASSYSPGQGYEQYF.